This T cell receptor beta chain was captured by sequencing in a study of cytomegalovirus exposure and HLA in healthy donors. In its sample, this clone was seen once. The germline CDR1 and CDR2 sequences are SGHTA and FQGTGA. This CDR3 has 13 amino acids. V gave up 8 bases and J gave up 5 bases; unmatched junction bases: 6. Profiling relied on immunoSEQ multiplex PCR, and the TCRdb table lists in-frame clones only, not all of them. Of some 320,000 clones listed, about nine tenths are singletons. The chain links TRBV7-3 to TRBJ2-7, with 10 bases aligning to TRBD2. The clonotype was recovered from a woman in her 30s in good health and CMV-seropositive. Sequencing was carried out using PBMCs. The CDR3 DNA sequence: TGTGCCAGCTCACTAGCGGGATGGAACGAGCAGTACTTC. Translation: CASSLAGWNEQYF.